The clone carrying this T cell receptor beta chain was found once. This sample is drawn from a study of blood T cell repertoires in COVID-19. Study at large: Samples representing acute and convalescent COVID-19 were sourced from the United States, Italy and Spain. PBMCs, B-cell-depleted T cells, or T cells were the source of the cDNA or gDNA that made up the material.

The trim removed 4 bases at V and 0 bases at J, leaving 9 bases unmatched. The germline V gene has CDR1 SGHNT and CDR2 YYREEE (reference sequence). This CDR3 contains 16 residues. Sequenced by immunoSEQ multiplex PCR; TCRdb stores in-frame clones only, minus some. The sample yields some 180,000 clones, around 85% seen once. The receptor was isolated from a man in his fifties who had recovered from COVID-19. The sample was peripheral blood. The V gene is TRBV5-4, the J gene TRBJ1-1; 7 nucleotides match TRBD1. The CDR3 region has the DNA TGTGCCAGCAGCCCCCAGGGGGGCAGGATGAACACTGAAGCTTTCTTT. Translating gives CASSPQGGRMNTEAFF.